A single sample gave rise to the 23 T cell receptor beta chains below, sequenced in a study of shared clonotypes between healthy human individuals. Sequencing used immunoSEQ multiplex PCR; TCRdb keeps in-frame clones, though not all of them. Counted here are some 480,000 clones, 70% to 85% occurring once; the ten biggest clones make up 9.5% to 15%. The specimen was PBMCs. The receptors were gathered from a woman in her thirties or forties in good health. Some clones in this sample may be carry-over from other donors' samples.

V and J are TRBV4-1 and TRBJ2-3, with D tentatively TRBD2 (5 bases). This CDR3 has 14 amino acids. Germline lookup yields CDR1 MGHRA and CDR2 YSYEKL. V lost 4 bases and J 2 bases, leaving 10 bases between the germline ends. The CDR3 is CASSLPGLTDTQYF. The CDR3 coding sequence is TGCGCCAGCAGCCTTCCCGGACTCACAGATACGCAGTATTTT.

A few counts support this clone. This chain joins TRBV29-1 and TRBJ2-3; 10 bases are a match to TRBD2. The CDR3 totals 14 residues. Trimming took 4 bases from V and 1 from J; bases not matched to a gene: 2. Germline assignment: CDR1 SQVTM and CDR2 ANQGSEA. The CDR3 region has the DNA TGCAGCGTTGCTGGACTAGCGGGCACAGATACGCAGTATTTT. Translating it yields CSVAGLAGTDTQYF.

The chain uses TRBV7-9 and TRBJ2-3; no definite D call. Germline assignment: CDR1 SEHNR and CDR2 FQNEAQ (reference sequence). This CDR3 is 12 amino acids long. V dropped 5 bases and J dropped 4 bases, with 7 bases sitting between them. The CDR3 DNA reads TGTGCCAGCAGCCCAACCGCAGATACGCAGTATTTT. Residues: CASSPTADTQYF.

This sequence joins TRBV6-1 and TRBJ2-3; 7 nucleotides agree with TRBD2. The CDR3 runs 14 residues. Trimming took 10 bases from V and 0 from J; bases not matched to a gene: 7. The germline V gene encodes CDR1 MNHNS and CDR2 SASEGT. CDR3 protein: CATVAGLSTDTQYF. CDR3 in DNA: TGTGCCACTGTAGCGGGTCTTAGCACAGATACGCAGTATTTT.

The chain is built from TRBV18 and TRBJ2-2; TRBD1 might be the D (6 bases). Germline assignment: CDR1 KGHSH and CDR2 LQKENI. V was pared by 3 bases and J by 1 base, with 12 bases between. This CDR3 contains 16 residues. CDR3 DNA sequence: TGTGCCAGCTCACCTAGGACAGATCTGAACACCGGGGAGCTGTTTTTT. Protein: CASSPRTDLNTGELFF.

V and J are TRBV7-3 and TRBJ2-1; D ambiguous. Germline V gives CDR1 SGHTA, CDR2 FQGTGA. V was cut by 7 bases and J by 2 bases, with 12 bases left in between. This CDR3 spans 14 amino acids. The CDR3 nucleotides read TGTGCCAGCAACATGGCAGGACCCTACAATGAGCAGTTCTTC. Its translation is CASNMAGPYNEQFF.

The chain joins TRBV10-1 to TRBJ1-2, with D uncertain. The CDR3 loop spans 13 amino acids. The V gene's germline CDR1 is WNHNN and CDR2 SYGVQD (reference sequence). V gave up 6 bases and J gave up 8 bases, with 16 bases separating them. Here the CDR3 reads CASSPGITGGYTF. DNA for the CDR3: TGCGCCAGCAGCCCCGGAATAACGGGAGGCTACACCTTC.

V is TRBV7-8 and J is TRBJ2-1; D call uncertain. Trimming removed 1 base at V and 5 bases at J, with 15 bases between. Germline-derived CDR1 and CDR2 are SGHVS and FQNEAQ. CDR3 length: 16 residues. The CDR3 loop reads CASSLVWRKKDNEQFF. In nucleotides, the CDR3 is TGTGCCAGCAGCTTAGTGTGGCGGAAGAAAGACAATGAGCAGTTCTTC.

V is TRBV6-5 and J is TRBJ1-2; possible D gene TRBD1, 5 bases. CDR1 and CDR2 (germline): MNHEY, SVGAGI. The CDR3 loop spans 13 amino acids. V was shortened by 6 bases and J by 4 bases, with 12 bases between the two germline ends. The CDR3 loop reads CASSPGTFYGYTF. For the CDR3, the DNA is TGTGCCAGCAGCCCCGGGACCTTCTATGGCTACACCTTC.

The rearrangement joins TRBV7-2 to TRBJ2-5, with TRBD2 as a possible D gene (5 bases). The CDR3 sequence is 15 residues long. V was shortened by 6 bases and J by 5 bases, with 19 bases between the two germline ends. CDR1 is SGHTA, CDR2 FQGNSA, per germline. The CDR3 sequence: CASRRIRGLQETQYF. The CDR3 DNA reads as TGTGCCAGCAGGCGAATCAGAGGGCTACAGGAGACCCAGTACTTC.

Notes on this clone: A read error may produce the germline difference seen at one junction end. This chain connects TRBV7-9 to TRBJ1-1; unclear D gene. This CDR3 spans 11 amino acids. Germline V gene lookup returns CDR1 SEHNR and CDR2 FQNEAQ (reference sequence). The CDR3 spells CASSLQTGYQF. The CDR3 DNA sequence: TGTGCCAGCAGCTTACAAACCGGGTACCAATTT.

The J gene is TRBJ2-7, the V gene TRBV5-4; TRBD2 matches 8 bases. The CDR3 extends over 15 amino acids. Per the germline V gene, CDR1 is SGHNT and CDR2 is YYREEE (reference sequence). Unmatched junction bases numbered 7, after V lost 0 bases and J lost 5 bases. The DNA for the CDR3 is TGTGCCAGCAGCTTGGCGGGACCGGGGGGGAACGAGCAGTACTTC. Translating it yields CASSLAGPGGNEQYF.

This clone showed up just once. The chain combines TRBV11-3 with TRBJ2-2, with TRBD1 matching over 11 bases. Germline CDR1 SGHNT, CDR2 YENEEA. The junction had 6 bases not matched to a gene; V was cut back by 5 bases and J by 7 bases. The CDR3 consists of 15 residues. The CDR3 loop is CASSNRTGGHGELFF. Written as DNA, the CDR3 is TGTGCCAGCAGCAACCGGACAGGGGGCCACGGGGAGCTGTTTTTT.

The chain recombines TRBV9 with TRBJ2-3; TRBD1 matches 7 bases. CDR1 is SGDLS and CDR2 is YYNGEE in the germline V gene. The V and J ends lost 1 base and 2 bases, in that order; junction bases with no gene match: 7. The CDR3 spans 16 residues. In DNA form, the CDR3 reads TGTGCCAGCAGCGTATTTATTGGGACAGACACAGATACGCAGTATTTT. Amino acid sequence: CASSVFIGTDTDTQYF.

The chain employs TRBV7-2 and TRBJ2-3; TRBD1 is a possible D gene (6 bases). This CDR3 has 15 residues. Per the germline V gene, CDR1 is SGHTA and CDR2 is FQGNSA. The germline V and J ends were trimmed by 5 bases and 6 bases, with 18 bases remaining between them. CDR3 sequence: CASSPTPHTGDTQYF. CDR3 coding DNA: TGTGCCAGCAGCCCGACCCCCCATACAGGGGATACGCAGTATTTT.

The chain is built from TRBV5-5 and TRBJ2-7, with 8 bases lining up with TRBD2. The CDR3 runs 15 residues. The ends lost 4 bases at V and 3 bases at J; junction bases unmatched: 9. Per the germline V gene, CDR1 is SGHKS and CDR2 is YYEKEE (reference sequence). CDR3 in amino acids: CASSPMGSGSYEQYF. The CDR3 DNA reads as TGTGCCAGCAGCCCCATGGGGAGCGGGAGCTACGAGCAGTACTTC.

The chain joins TRBV19 to TRBJ2-7; weak D call: TRBD2 (5 bases). Germline CDR1 is LNHDA and CDR2 is SQIVND (reference sequence). V was trimmed by 3 bases and J by 3 bases, leaving 15 bases between them. The CDR3 contains 15 residues. The DNA of the CDR3 is TGTGCCAGTAGTATCACGGCTAGCAGACTCTACGAGCAGTACTTC. As protein: CASSITASRLYEQYF.

The CDR3 here is CASSSRRGAGSYNEQFF. CDR3 DNA: TGTGCCAGCAGCTCCCGACGGGGAGCGGGCTCCTACAATGAGCAGTTCTTC. The gene calls are TRBV7-3 and TRBJ2-1, with D possibly being TRBD2 (6 bases). V shed 4 bases and J shed 0 bases, with 16 bases lying between them. Looked up from germline, CDR1 is SGHTA and CDR2 is FQGTGA. This CDR3 is built from 17 residues.

The chain is built from TRBV7-2 and TRBJ1-2, with D uncertain. Looked up from germline, CDR1 is SGHTA and CDR2 is FQGNSA. The CDR3 loop spans 16 amino acids. Trimming removed 1 base from V and 5 bases from J, with 17 bases in between. The CDR3 sequence: CASSLEGGWVRYGYTF. DNA of the CDR3: TGTGCCAGCAGCTTAGAGGGCGGTTGGGTACGGTATGGCTACACCTTC.

The chain carries TRBV25-1 and TRBJ2-2; D perhaps matches TRBD1 (6 bases). V gave up 5 bases and J gave up 4 bases, with 14 bases separating them. The CDR3 has 15 amino acids. Germline CDR1 and CDR2: MGHDK and SYGVNS. CDR3 DNA sequence: TGTGCCAGCAGTCCTCCAGGGGAAGGCACCGGGGAGCTGTTTTTT. Residues: CASSPPGEGTGELFF.

This chain links TRBV30 with TRBJ2-7, with D possibly TRBD2 on 6 matching bases. The germline V gene encodes CDR1 GTSNPN and CDR2 SVGIG (reference sequence). The CDR3 spans 15 residues. Trimming cost V 0 bases and J 0 bases, with 12 bases left between them. This chain's CDR3 is CAWSVLARDSYEQYF. Written as DNA, the CDR3 is TGTGCCTGGAGTGTACTGGCGCGGGACTCCTACGAGCAGTACTTC.

The chain combines TRBV9 with TRBJ2-5, with D perhaps matching TRBD1 (5 bases). V was cut by 3 bases and J by 5 bases, with 11 bases left in between. The length of the CDR3 is 13 residues. Per germline, CDR1 SGDLS and CDR2 YYNGEE. The CDR3 bases are TGTGCCAGCAGCGCCCGACAGACGGAGACCCAGTACTTC. This gives the protein CASSARQTETQYF.

The chain recombines TRBV2 with TRBJ2-5; D uncertain. CDR1 SNHLY and CDR2 FYNNEI come from the germline V gene. Between the trimmed V and J ends, which lost 4 bases and 2 bases, there was a span of 14 bases. The CDR3 runs 15 residues. The CDR3 region has the DNA TGTGCCAGCAGTGGCTTGACGGTGGGGCAAGAGACCCAGTACTTC. This gives the protein CASSGLTVGQETQYF.